These T cell receptor beta chains were read from a single sample in a study of blood T cell repertoires in COVID-19. Profiled with immunoSEQ multiplex PCR; TCRdb holds only in-frame clones, not every one. The data show 300,000 to 350,000 clones, 87% seen once. Material: peripheral blood. All receptors derive from a woman aged 50 to 60 with COVID-19, enrolled during active disease. CDR3s include the opening cysteine and the closing phenylalanine or tryptophan. Each record gives: CDR3 protein, J gene, V gene.

CDR3aa: CASSYGQGAEKLFF; j_gene: TRBJ1-4; v_gene: TRBV6-5
CDR3aa: CASNSRDRFQPQHF; j_gene: TRBJ1-5; v_gene: TRBV19
CDR3aa: CASSLTGSSYNEQFF; j_gene: TRBJ2-1; v_gene: TRBV7-9
CDR3aa: CASSLGTSISYEQYF; j_gene: TRBJ2-7; v_gene: TRBV7-2
CDR3aa: CASKARQNTEAFF; j_gene: TRBJ1-1; v_gene: TRBV6-5
CDR3aa: CASSFQGGNTQYF; j_gene: TRBJ2-3; v_gene: TRBV12-3/TRBV12-4
CDR3aa: CASSLGTLYNEQFF; j_gene: TRBJ2-1; v_gene: TRBV6-5
CDR3aa: CASSSSGSGRSSYEQYF; j_gene: TRBJ2-7; v_gene: TRBV7-3
CDR3aa: CASSYSGRSNEQFF; j_gene: TRBJ2-1; v_gene: TRBV11-1
CDR3aa: CASSVAAGLNEKLFF; j_gene: TRBJ1-4; v_gene: TRBV9
CDR3aa: CASAGTGAQAGGRDTEAFF; j_gene: TRBJ1-1; v_gene: TRBV12-5
CDR3aa: CASSIGQAWGNQPQHF; j_gene: TRBJ1-5; v_gene: TRBV5-6
CDR3aa: CATSDPTTTGEETQYF; j_gene: TRBJ2-5; v_gene: TRBV24-1
CDR3aa: CASSSEWGYNEQFF; j_gene: TRBJ2-1; v_gene: TRBV6-5
CDR3aa: CASSPAASGYNEQFF; j_gene: TRBJ2-1; v_gene: TRBV7-2
CDR3aa: CASSAQGSGRGETQYF; j_gene: TRBJ2-5; v_gene: TRBV5-1
CDR3aa: CASSPSNRINEKLFF; j_gene: TRBJ1-4; v_gene: TRBV18
CDR3aa: CASSGRLAGGYNEQFF; j_gene: TRBJ2-1; v_gene: TRBV19
CDR3aa: CASSTYQDRSNEKLFF; j_gene: TRBJ1-4; v_gene: TRBV19
CDR3aa: CASSQTLNTEAFF; j_gene: TRBJ1-1; v_gene: TRBV10-1
CDR3aa: CASSFRSGANVLTF; j_gene: TRBJ2-6; v_gene: TRBV7-2
CDR3aa: CASSSQGQLSFYGYTF; j_gene: TRBJ1-2; v_gene: TRBV9